These 10 T cell receptor beta chains share one sample of origin, sequenced in a study of cytomegalovirus exposure and HLA in healthy donors. 60 Vbeta and 13 Jbeta primers were used in PCR. TCRdb's table, derived via immunoSEQ multiplex PCR, lists solely in-frame clones and lacks some. The profile shows roughly 200,000 clones, 80% of them singletons. Sequenced material: PBMCs. The receptors originated from a boy between 10 and 17 years old in good health and CMV-seronegative.

In this sample, this clone turned up a few times. This sequence joins TRBV5-5 and TRBJ2-2; D is possibly TRBD2 (6 bases). The CDR3 length is 15 residues. Looked up from germline, CDR1 is SGHKS and CDR2 is YYEKEE (reference sequence). V was trimmed by 5 bases and J by 4 bases, leaving 15 bases between them. CDR3 in DNA: TGTGCCAGCAGGACCCGGGAGAGGGGCACCGGGGAGCTGTTTTTT. Translation: CASRTRERGTGELFF.

CDR3 coding DNA: TGCGCCAGCAGCTTGGGGGACAGGGGACATGGCTACACCTTC. It yields the protein CASSLGDRGHGYTF. The chain links TRBV5-1 to TRBJ1-2; 10 bases are a match to TRBD1. This CDR3 comprises 14 residues. In germline, CDR1 is SGHRS, CDR2 YFSETQ. V dropped 0 bases and J dropped 6; count of bases not matched to a gene: 2.

In this sample, this clone turned up a few times. V usage is TRBV15 and J usage is TRBJ2-4; 9 bases map to TRBD2. In germline, CDR1 is LNHNV, CDR2 YYDKDF (reference sequence). The CDR3 spans 16 residues. V dropped 3 bases and J dropped 0; count of bases not matched to a gene: 3. CDR3: CATSSLAGLAKNIQYF. The DNA for the CDR3 is TGTGCCACCAGCAGTCTAGCGGGACTAGCCAAAAACATTCAGTACTTC.

The V and J genes are TRBV19 and TRBJ2-3, with unresolved D. Between the trimmed V and J ends, which lost 5 bases and 0 bases, there was a span of 6 bases. This CDR3 has 13 residues. Germline V CDR1 and CDR2: LNHDA, SQIVND (reference sequence). The DNA for the CDR3 is TGTGCCAGTAGTTTTCCTAGCACAGATACGCAGTATTTT. Its protein product is CASSFPSTDTQYF. Combining the CDR3 with reference TRBV19 and TRBJ2-3 gives the whole variable domain DGGITQSPKYLFRKEGQNVTLSCEQNLNHDAMYWYRQDPGQGLRLIYYSQIVNDFQKGDIAEGYSVSREKKESFPLTVTSAQKNPTAFYLCASSFPSTDTQYFGPGTRLTVL.

The chain has TRBV19 and TRBJ2-7, with D tentatively TRBD1 (6 bases). This CDR3 has 11 residues. V lost 6 bases and J lost 5, with 8 bases in between. Germline V gene sequence: CDR1 LNHDA, CDR2 SQIVND (reference sequence). CDR3 residues: CASSTGHEQYF. The CDR3 DNA sequence: TGTGCCAGTAGCACAGGGCACGAGCAGTACTTC. Filled out from reference TRBV19 and TRBJ2-7, the complete variable domain reads DGGITQSPKYLFRKEGQNVTLSCEQNLNHDAMYWYRQDPGQGLRLIYYSQIVNDFQKGDIAEGYSVSREKKESFPLTVTSAQKNPTAFYLCASSTGHEQYFGPGTRLTVT.

The rearrangement links TRBV27 to TRBJ2-6, with D possibly being TRBD1 (6 bases). Trimming cost V 5 bases and J 0 bases, with 20 bases left between them. CDR1 and CDR2 from the germline V gene are MNHEY and SMNVEV (reference sequence). This CDR3 is built from 19 residues. The CDR3 reads CASSASGTRTFSGANVLTF. In DNA, the CDR3 is TGTGCCAGCAGTGCCTCCGGGACAAGGACTTTCTCTGGGGCCAACGTCCTGACTTTC.

A note on this clone: At one end, the junction sequence differs from germline, possibly due to a read error. The chain joins TRBV7-2 to TRBJ2-2; 8 nucleotides match TRBD1. Germline CDR1 SGHTA, CDR2 FQGNSA. The CDR3 contains 16 residues. CDR3 bases: TGTGCCAGCAGCCGACCGATCGACAGGGGCACCGGGGAGCTGCTTTTT. This sequence encodes CASSRPIDRGTGELLF.

The chain links TRBV7-9 to TRBJ1-1, with 7 nucleotides matching TRBD1. The CDR3 is 14 residues long. Germline lookup yields CDR1 SEHNR and CDR2 FQNEAQ (reference sequence). V lost 5 bases, J lost 5 bases, and 8 bases stayed unmatched. The CDR3 sequence is CASSPTGWGTEAFF. In DNA, the CDR3 is TGTGCCAGCAGCCCGACAGGGTGGGGTACTGAAGCTTTCTTT.

The chain uses TRBV2 and TRBJ1-5; 11 bases agree with TRBD1. This CDR3 has 15 residues. Germline V gene sequence: CDR1 SNHLY, CDR2 FYNNEI. J was trimmed by 4 bases and V by 8 bases; bases with no gene match: 7. This CDR3 reads CASRIRDRGNQPQHF. Here the CDR3 DNA reads TGTGCCAGCCGGATCCGGGACAGGGGGAATCAGCCCCAGCATTTT. The variable domain in full, completed from reference TRBV2 and TRBJ1-5, reads EPEVTQTPSHQVTQMGQEVILRCVPISNHLYFYWYRQILGQKVEFLVSFYNNEISEKSEIFDDQFSVERPDGSNFTLKIRSTKLEDSAMYFCASRIRDRGNQPQHFGDGTRLSIL.

The rearrangement joins TRBV7-8 to TRBJ2-3; 11 nucleotides line up with TRBD2. Germline V gene sequence: CDR1 SGHVS, CDR2 FQNEAQ. This CDR3 has 19 amino acids. V was pared by 2 bases and J by 4 bases, with 14 bases of the junction left unmatched. The CDR3 sequence is CASSLRRLAGGGAPDTQYF. In nucleotides, the CDR3 is TGTGCCAGCAGCTTACGGCGCCTAGCGGGAGGAGGGGCCCCAGATACGCAGTATTTT. Full variable domain (missing parts from reference TRBV7-8 and TRBJ2-3): GAGVSQSPRYKVAKRGQDVALRCDPISGHVSLFWYQQALGQGPEFLTYFQNEAQLDKSGLPSDRFFAERPEGSVSTLKIQRTQQEDSAVYLCASSLRRLAGGGAPDTQYFGPGTRLTVL.